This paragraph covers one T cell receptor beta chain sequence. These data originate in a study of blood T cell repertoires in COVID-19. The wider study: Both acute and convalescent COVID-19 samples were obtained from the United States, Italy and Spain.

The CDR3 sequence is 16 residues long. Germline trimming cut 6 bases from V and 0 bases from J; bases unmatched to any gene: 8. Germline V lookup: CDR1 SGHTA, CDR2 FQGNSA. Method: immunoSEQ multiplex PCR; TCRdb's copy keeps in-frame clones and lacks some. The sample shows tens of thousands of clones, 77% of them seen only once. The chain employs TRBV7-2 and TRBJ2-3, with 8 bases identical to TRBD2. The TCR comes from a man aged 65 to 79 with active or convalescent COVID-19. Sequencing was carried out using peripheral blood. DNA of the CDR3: TGTGCCAGCAGGAAGGGCGGGGGGTCCAGCACAGATACGCAGTATTTT. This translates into CASRKGGGSSTDTQYF.